Listed here is a single TCR beta chain. Its antigen remains unknown. Trimming removed 6 bases from V and 4 bases from J, with 25 bases in between. Germline V gene data show CDR1 as SGHTA and CDR2 as FQGNSA. The length of the CDR3 is 17 residues. This entry belongs to a study of a mutant IDH1 vaccine in newly diagnosed glioma. The wider study: Patients' prior therapy spanned radiotherapy, temozolomide, or both; most underwent both. Visits designated V12 and V13 were conducted at weeks 35 and 47, respectively.

Sequencing used immunoSEQ multiplex PCR; TCRdb keeps in-frame clones, though not all of them. The sample consists of fewer than 45,000 clones, 82% of them appearing once. Time point meaning: week 47, end of study. Mutant IDH1 20-mer peptide, at 300 ug, made up each vaccine dose, with topical imiquimod. Patients were given eight vaccinations, scheduled in weeks 1, 3, 5, 7, 11, 15, 19 and 23. This clonotype was sampled from a man aged 18 to 30 with glioma. Some clones in this sample may be carry-over from other donors' samples. The rearrangement uses TRBV7-2 and TRBJ2-7; possible D gene TRBD1, 6 bases. Source: PBMCs, taken from a glioma patient whose treatment included an IDH1 peptide vaccine. The CDR3 DNA is TGTGCCAGCAGTTTACGGACTGCTTACGGGACACCATACGAGCAGTACTTC. It encodes CASSLRTAYGTPYEQYF.